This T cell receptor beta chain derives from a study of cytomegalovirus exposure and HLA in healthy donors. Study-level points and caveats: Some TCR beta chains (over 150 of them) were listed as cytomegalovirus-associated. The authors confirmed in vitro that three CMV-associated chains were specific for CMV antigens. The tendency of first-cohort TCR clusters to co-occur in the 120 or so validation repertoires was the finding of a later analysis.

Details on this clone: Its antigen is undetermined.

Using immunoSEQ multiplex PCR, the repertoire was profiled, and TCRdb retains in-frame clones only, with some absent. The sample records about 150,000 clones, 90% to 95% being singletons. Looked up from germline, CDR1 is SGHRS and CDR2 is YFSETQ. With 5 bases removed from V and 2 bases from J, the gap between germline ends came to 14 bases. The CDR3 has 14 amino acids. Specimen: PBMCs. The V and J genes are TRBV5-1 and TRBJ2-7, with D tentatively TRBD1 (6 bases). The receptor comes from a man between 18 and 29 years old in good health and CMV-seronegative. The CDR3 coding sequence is TGCGCCAGCAGGTCCGGGACACCTGCCTACGAGCAGTACTTC. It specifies CASRSGTPAYEQYF.